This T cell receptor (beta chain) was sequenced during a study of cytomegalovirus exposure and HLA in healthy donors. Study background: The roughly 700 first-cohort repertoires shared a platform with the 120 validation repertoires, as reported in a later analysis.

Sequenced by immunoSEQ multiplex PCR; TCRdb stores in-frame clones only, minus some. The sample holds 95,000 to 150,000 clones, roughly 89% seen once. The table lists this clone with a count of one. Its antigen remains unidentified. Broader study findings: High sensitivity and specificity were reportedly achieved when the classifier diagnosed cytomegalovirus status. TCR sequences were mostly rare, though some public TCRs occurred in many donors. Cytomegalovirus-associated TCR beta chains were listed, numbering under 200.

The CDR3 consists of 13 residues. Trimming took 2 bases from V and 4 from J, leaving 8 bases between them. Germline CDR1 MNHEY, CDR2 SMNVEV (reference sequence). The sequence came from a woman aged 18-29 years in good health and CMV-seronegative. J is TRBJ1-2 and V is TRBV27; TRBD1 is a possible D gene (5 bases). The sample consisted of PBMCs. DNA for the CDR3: TGTGCCAGCAGTTTACGGGGGACCTATGGCTACACCTTC. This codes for CASSLRGTYGYTF.